This T cell receptor beta chain was sequenced during a study of shared clonotypes between healthy human individuals. Germline V gives CDR1 SGHRS, CDR2 YFSETQ. CDR3 size: 15 residues. V lost 4 bases, J lost 2 bases, and 5 bases stayed unmatched. The table came from immunoSEQ multiplex PCR; TCRdb's copy has only in-frame clones and leaves some out. Here the sample spans about 1 million clones, about 77% being singletons. Each donor was a Caucasian adult residing in Nashville, Tennessee. The investigators split CD4+ cells into a CD45RA+ naive subset and a CD45RA-negative memory subset. The source of this sequence is a young man in good health. Sequenced sample: memory CD4+ T cells sorted from blood. Indicated subset: CD45RA-negative fraction. This rearrangement joins TRBV5-1 to TRBJ1-2; 10 bases map to TRBD1. CDR3: CASSLGTGVNYGYTF. The DNA for the CDR3 is TGCGCCAGCAGCCTAGGGACAGGGGTCAACTATGGCTACACCTTC.